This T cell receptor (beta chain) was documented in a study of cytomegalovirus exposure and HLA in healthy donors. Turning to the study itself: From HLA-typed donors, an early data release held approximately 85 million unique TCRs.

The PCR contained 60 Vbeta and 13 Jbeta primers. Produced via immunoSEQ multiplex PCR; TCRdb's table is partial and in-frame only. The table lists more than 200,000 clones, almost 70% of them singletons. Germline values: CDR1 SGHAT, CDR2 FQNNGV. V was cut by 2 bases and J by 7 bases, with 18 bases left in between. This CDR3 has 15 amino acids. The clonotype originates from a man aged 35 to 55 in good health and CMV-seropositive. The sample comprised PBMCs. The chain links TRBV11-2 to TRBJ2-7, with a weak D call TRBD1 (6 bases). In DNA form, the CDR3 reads TGTGCCAGCAGCTTAATCAGGGGCGGCGTTTGGGAGCAGTACTTC. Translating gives CASSLIRGGVWEQYF.